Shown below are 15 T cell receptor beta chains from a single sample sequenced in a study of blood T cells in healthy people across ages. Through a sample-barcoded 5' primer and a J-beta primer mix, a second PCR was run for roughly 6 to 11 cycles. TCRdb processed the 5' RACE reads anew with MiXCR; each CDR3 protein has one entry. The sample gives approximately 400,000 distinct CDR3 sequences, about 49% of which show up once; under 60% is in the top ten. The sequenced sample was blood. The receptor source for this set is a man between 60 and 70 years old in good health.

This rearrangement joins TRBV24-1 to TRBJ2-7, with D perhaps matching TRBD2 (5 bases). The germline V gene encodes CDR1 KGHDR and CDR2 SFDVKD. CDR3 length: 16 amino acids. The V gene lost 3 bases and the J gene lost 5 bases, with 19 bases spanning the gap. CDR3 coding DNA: TGTGCCACCAGTGATGTGCGGCGGGCAGGCACTGACGAGCAGTACTTC. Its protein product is CATSDVRRAGTDEQYF.

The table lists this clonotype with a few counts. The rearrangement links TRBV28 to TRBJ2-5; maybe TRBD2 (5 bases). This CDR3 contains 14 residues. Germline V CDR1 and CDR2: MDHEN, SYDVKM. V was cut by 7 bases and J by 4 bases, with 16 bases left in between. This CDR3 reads CASTIRGTGETQYF. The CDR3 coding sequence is TGTGCCAGCACCATTCGGGGAACGGGAGAGACCCAGTACTTC.

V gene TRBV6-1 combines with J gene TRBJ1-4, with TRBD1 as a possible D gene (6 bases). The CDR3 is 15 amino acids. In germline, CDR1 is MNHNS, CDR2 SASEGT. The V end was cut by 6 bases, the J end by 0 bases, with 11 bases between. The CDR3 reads CASRGGAPTNEKLFF. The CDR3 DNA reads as TGTGCCAGCAGAGGGGGGGCTCCAACTAATGAAAAACTGTTTTTT.

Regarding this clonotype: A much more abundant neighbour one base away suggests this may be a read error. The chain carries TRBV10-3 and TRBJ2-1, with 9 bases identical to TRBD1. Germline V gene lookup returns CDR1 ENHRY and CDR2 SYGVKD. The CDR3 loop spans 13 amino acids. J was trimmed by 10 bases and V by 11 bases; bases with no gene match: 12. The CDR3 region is CAASPGQGLEQFF. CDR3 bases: TGTGCCGCATCTCCGGGACAGGGCCTCGAGCAGTTCTTC.

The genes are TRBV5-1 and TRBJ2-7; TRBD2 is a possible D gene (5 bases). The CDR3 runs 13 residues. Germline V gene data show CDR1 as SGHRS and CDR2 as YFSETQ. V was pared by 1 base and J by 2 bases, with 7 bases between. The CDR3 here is CASSLIGTYEQYF. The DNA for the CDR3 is TGCGCCAGCAGCTTGATCGGGACCTACGAGCAGTACTTC.

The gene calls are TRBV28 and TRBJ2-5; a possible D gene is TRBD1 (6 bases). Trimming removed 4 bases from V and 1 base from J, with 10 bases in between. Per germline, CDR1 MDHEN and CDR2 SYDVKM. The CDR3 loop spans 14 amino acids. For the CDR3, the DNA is TGTGCCAGCAGTTCCCGGGACACCCAAGAGACCCAGTACTTC. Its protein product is CASSSRDTQETQYF. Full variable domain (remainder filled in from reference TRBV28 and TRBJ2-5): DVKVTQSSRYLVKRTGEKVFLECVQDMDHENMFWYRQDPGLGLRLIYFSYDVKMKEKGDIPEGYSVSREKKERFSLILESASTNQTSMYLCASSSRDTQETQYFGPGTRLLVL.

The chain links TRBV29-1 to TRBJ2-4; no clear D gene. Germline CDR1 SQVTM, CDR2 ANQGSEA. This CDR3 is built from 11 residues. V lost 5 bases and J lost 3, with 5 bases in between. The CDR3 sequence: CSVTGKNIQYF. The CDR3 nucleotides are TGCAGCGTTACGGGCAAAAACATTCAGTACTTC.

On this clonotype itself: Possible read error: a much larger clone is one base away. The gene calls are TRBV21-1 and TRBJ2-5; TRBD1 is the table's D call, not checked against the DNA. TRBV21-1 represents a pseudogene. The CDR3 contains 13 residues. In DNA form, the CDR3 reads TGTGACAGCAGCAAAGCAGGGGGAGAGACCCAGTACTTC. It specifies CDSSKAGGETQYF.

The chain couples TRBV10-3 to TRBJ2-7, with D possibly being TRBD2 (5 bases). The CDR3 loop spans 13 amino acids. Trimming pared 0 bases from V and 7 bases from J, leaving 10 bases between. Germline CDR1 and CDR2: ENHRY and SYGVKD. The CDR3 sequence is CAISESRDREQYF. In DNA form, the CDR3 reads TGTGCCATCAGTGAGTCGAGGGATCGGGAGCAGTACTTC.

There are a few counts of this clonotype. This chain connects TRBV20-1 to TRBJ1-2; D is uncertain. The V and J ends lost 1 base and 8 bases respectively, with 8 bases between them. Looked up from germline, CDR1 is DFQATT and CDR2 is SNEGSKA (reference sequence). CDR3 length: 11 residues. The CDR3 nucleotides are TGCAGTGCTAGAGGGGGTGGAGGCTACACCTTC. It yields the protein CSARGGGGYTF.

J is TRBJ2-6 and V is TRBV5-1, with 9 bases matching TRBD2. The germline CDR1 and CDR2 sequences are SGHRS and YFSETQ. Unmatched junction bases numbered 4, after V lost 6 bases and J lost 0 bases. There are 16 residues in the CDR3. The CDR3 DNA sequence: TGCGCCAGCACCCGACTAGCGGCCTCTGGGGCCAACGTCCTGACTTTC. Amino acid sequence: CASTRLAASGANVLTF.

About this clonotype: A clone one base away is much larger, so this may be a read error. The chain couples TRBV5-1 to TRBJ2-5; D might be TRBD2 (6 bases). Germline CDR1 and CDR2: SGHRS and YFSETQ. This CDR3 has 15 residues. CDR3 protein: CASSAALTRQETPYF. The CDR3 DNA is TGCGCCAGCAGCGCGGCCCTGACTAGACAAGAGACCCCGTACTTC.

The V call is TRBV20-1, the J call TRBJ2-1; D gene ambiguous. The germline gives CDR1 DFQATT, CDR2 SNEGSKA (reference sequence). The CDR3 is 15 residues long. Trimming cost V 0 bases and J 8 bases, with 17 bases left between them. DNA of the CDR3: TGCAGTGCTAGAGATCCCCATGGTTTTACGGATGAGCAGTTCTTC. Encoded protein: CSARDPHGFTDEQFF.

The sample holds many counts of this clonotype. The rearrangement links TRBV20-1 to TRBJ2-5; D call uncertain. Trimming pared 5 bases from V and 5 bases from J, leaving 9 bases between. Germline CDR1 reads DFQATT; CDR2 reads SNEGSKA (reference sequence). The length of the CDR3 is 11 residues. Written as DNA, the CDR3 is TGCAGTGCTGTCTGGGGTGAGACCCAGTACTTC. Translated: CSAVWGETQYF.

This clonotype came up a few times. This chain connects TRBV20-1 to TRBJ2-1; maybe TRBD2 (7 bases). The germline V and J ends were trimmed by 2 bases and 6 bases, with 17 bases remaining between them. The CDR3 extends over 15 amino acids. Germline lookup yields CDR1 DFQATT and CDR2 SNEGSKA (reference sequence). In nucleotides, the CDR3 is TGCAGTGCTAGATCCGAGAGGGGGAGGGTCAATGAGCAGTTCTTC. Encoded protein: CSARSERGRVNEQFF.